The present T cell receptor beta chain was sequenced within a study of post-analysis software for immune sequencing data. Study at large: Disease courses included relapsing-remitting, secondary progressive and progressive-relapsing multiple sclerosis. Study-wide points: Versus controls, multiple sclerosis patients showed significantly lower diversity (normalized Chao1). There were roughly five TRBV segments more frequent in patients than controls, and TRBV5-6, TRBV5-1 and TRBV20-1 were among them. Samples made in the same batch grouped tightly together by F measure.

Each TCR beta cDNA library carried unique molecular identifiers. T cells, roughly 0.9 to 11 million of them, yielded some 510,000 cDNA molecules. TCRdb reanalysed the PCR reads using MiXCR and keeps one entry per CDR3 protein. The data hold hundreds of thousands of distinct CDR3 sequences, with 53% observed a single time. On this clonotype itself: Its antigen is unidentified.

The germline V gene has CDR1 SGHRS and CDR2 YFSETQ. The CDR3 is 14 amino acids. The material sequenced was blood. The sequence was obtained from a girl aged 10 to 17 with multiple sclerosis. The V call is TRBV5-1, the J call TRBJ2-5, with 10 bases that match TRBD2. The J call could be wrong; TRBJ2-7 is a better fit for the DNA end. The CDR3 region is CASSFSGGADEQYF. The DNA of the CDR3 is TGCGCCAGCAGCTTCAGCGGGGGGGCCGACGAGCAGTACTTC.